In this sample, the clone carrying this T cell receptor (beta chain) turned up a few times. The data are from a study of blood T cells in healthy people across ages. Using a J-beta primer mix together with a sample-barcoded 5' primer, a second PCR was run for about 6 to 11 cycles. Tagging of each cDNA molecule was performed by a template-switch adaptor with 12 random nucleotides. MiXCR, run by TCRdb on the 5' RACE reads, gives a single entry per CDR3 protein. The table shows 910,000 or so distinct CDR3 sequences, with about 51% occurring only once. Healthy Caucasian individuals from Russia aged about 6 to 100 served as donors. The sample consisted of blood. The source of this sequence is a woman aged 55-69 years in good health.

CDR3 amino acids: CASSWTPGYGYTF. CDR3 coding DNA: TGTGCCAGCAGCTGGACGCCTGGCTATGGCTACACCTTC. This chain uses TRBV27 with TRBJ1-2, with unresolved D. Per germline, CDR1 MNHEY and CDR2 SMNVEV (reference sequence). The CDR3 spans 13 residues. Trimming pared 6 bases from V and 4 bases from J, leaving 12 bases between.